This T cell receptor beta chain was recovered during a study of OX40 agonist ivuxolimab in advanced cancers. V shed 0 bases, J shed 1 base, and the junction held 1 base outside the gene matches. CDR3 length equals 15 residues. Germline V gene data show CDR1 as MGHRA and CDR2 as YSYEKL. The data were produced by immunoSEQ multiplex PCR, yet TCRdb's version contains in-frame clones alone and is incomplete. The sample comprises about 48,000 clones, about nine tenths of which are singletons, and less than 8% rests with the top ten. Regarding this clone: Its antigen is as yet unknown. Other DNA sequences from this sample encode an identical CDR3 as well.

General observations from the study: Not determined was the antigen specificity of the expanded peripheral T cells. In CD8+ T cells, expanded clones were on average more numerous than in CD4+.

The material sequenced was CD4+ or CD8+ T cells sorted from blood, taken in a trial of the OX40 agonist ivuxolimab. The receptor was derived from an adult with an advanced solid tumor such as melanoma, head and neck, liver or kidney cancer. The chain is built from TRBV4-1 and TRBJ2-3; 7 bases are shared with TRBD2. CDR3 sequence reads: CASSQETSGTDTQYF. DNA for the CDR3: TGCGCCAGCAGCCAAGAAACTAGCGGCACAGATACGCAGTATTTT.